A single sample is the source of the 12 T cell receptor beta chains below, sequenced in a study of CD8 T cells in ankylosing spondylitis. Findings and caveats of the study: A motif in TCR beta, a set of several highly homologous variants, appeared characteristic of ankylosing spondylitis blood.

The antigens these receptors bind are not known. TCRdb processed the 5' RACE reads anew with MiXCR; each CDR3 protein has one entry. The top ten clones hold approximately 1% of a sample with some 450,000 distinct CDR3 sequences, roughly 17% of them seen once. The sequenced material came from blood, either unsorted or a sorted T cell fraction (not recorded which). These receptors originate from a male donor with ankylosing spondylitis.

This clonotype has only one observation. The chain links TRBV2 to TRBJ2-3, with D possibly matching TRBD2 (7 bases). Trimming removed 4 bases at V and 6 bases at J, with 11 bases between. The CDR3 consists of 13 residues. CDR1 and CDR2 (germline): SNHLY, FYNNEI. The CDR3 DNA is TGTGCCAGCAGTGGGGGGGGGCTGGATACGCAGTATTTT. The encoded protein is CASSGGGLDTQYF.

This sequence joins TRBV11-2 and TRBJ1-2, with TRBD1 as a possible D gene (5 bases). Trimming pared 0 bases from V and 4 bases from J, leaving 21 bases between. The CDR3 is 18 amino acids. The germline V gene has CDR1 SGHAT and CDR2 FQNNGV. The CDR3 nucleotides are TGTGCCAGCAGCTTAGATCCCCAGGCAGGGCTCGTCTCCTATGGCTACACCTTC. Translating it yields CASSLDPQAGLVSYGYTF.

Notes on this clonotype: A much larger clone differs by one base, so this may be a read error. This chain links TRBV6-6 with TRBJ2-5, with D perhaps TRBD1 (6 bases). The CDR3 loop spans 13 amino acids. The V end lost 2 bases, the J end lost 2 bases, and 6 bases lay between the germline ends. Germline V gene sequence: CDR1 MNHNY, CDR2 SVGAGI (reference sequence). The DNA for the CDR3 is TGTGCCAGCAGTTACAGGGGGCAAGAGACCCAGTACTTC. This codes for CASSYRGQETQYF.

The chain's CDR3 is CASSEPGRSNYGYTF. Written as DNA, the CDR3 is TGTGCCAGCAGTGAACCGGGCCGGTCTAACTATGGCTACACCTTC. This rearrangement joins TRBV6-1 to TRBJ1-2; D unresolved. The CDR3 is 15 residues long. Trimming took off 2 bases at V and 0 bases at J, with 10 bases between the two ends. CDR1 is MNHNS, CDR2 SASEGT, per germline.

This clonotype was picked up a small number of times. The chain recombines TRBV20-1 with TRBJ2-4; 10 bases align to TRBD1. The CDR3 consists of 20 residues. CDR1 is DFQATT, CDR2 SNEGSKA, per germline (reference sequence). Germline trimming cut 3 bases from V and 0 bases from J; bases unmatched to any gene: 17. CDR3 sequence: CSASRSSSGQGNSAKNIQYF. CDR3 coding DNA: TGCAGTGCTAGTAGGTCGTCTTCGGGACAGGGGAATTCAGCCAAAAACATTCAGTACTTC.

This rearrangement joins TRBV20-1 to TRBJ1-6; D remains ambiguous. V was pared by 4 bases and J by 7 bases, with 11 bases between. CDR1 is DFQATT, CDR2 SNEGSKA, per germline (reference sequence). The CDR3 has 13 amino acids. The CDR3 region is CSANQGPNSPLHF. CDR3 DNA: TGCAGTGCTAATCAAGGACCGAATTCACCCCTCCACTTT.

This clonotype was observed a handful of times. This chain uses TRBV5-6 with TRBJ1-2; no clear D gene. This CDR3 comprises 14 residues. Trimming took off 7 bases at V and 8 bases at J, with 21 bases between the two ends. Germline V gene sequence: CDR1 SGHDT, CDR2 YYEEEE. The CDR3 sequence: CASFLFSPAGGYTF. In DNA form, the CDR3 reads TGTGCCAGCTTCCTTTTTTCCCCGGCTGGGGGCTACACCTTC.

This clonotype was counted ten times or more. This chain joins TRBV5-1 and TRBJ2-7; TRBD1 is a possible D gene (6 bases). The CDR3 is 16 residues long. With 0 bases removed from V and 0 bases from J, the gap between germline ends came to 13 bases. Germline CDR1 and CDR2: SGHRS and YFSETQ. The CDR3 nucleotides are TGCGCCAGCAGCTTGGAGGTAGGGGGATTCTCCTACGAGCAGTACTTC. Amino acids: CASSLEVGGFSYEQYF.

Here the CDR3 reads CSARDYFEGHEQFF. The DNA for the CDR3 is TGCAGTGCTAGAGATTATTTTGAGGGACATGAGCAGTTCTTC. The chain uses TRBV20-1 and TRBJ2-1; D may match TRBD1 or TRBD2 (5 bases each). Between the trimmed V and J ends, which lost 0 bases and 8 bases, there was a span of 14 bases. The CDR3 spans 14 residues. Germline V lookup: CDR1 DFQATT, CDR2 SNEGSKA (reference sequence).

This clonotype was seen many times. CDR3 in DNA: TGCAGTGCTAGAGGGTTACGCAAAAACATTCAGTACTTC. It is translated as CSARGLRKNIQYF. The gene calls are TRBV20-1 and TRBJ2-4; unclear D gene. V was trimmed by 1 base and J by 3 bases, leaving 7 bases between them. CDR3 length: 13 residues. Looked up from germline, CDR1 is DFQATT and CDR2 is SNEGSKA (reference sequence).

This clonotype has a handful of counts. The rearrangement joins TRBV12-3 or TRBV12-4 to TRBJ2-7; 9 nucleotides match TRBD1. Trimming cost V 4 bases and J 4 bases; bases outside gene matches: 8. The CDR3 contains 15 residues. CDR3 amino acids: CASSSRDRDLYEQYF. The CDR3 nucleotides read TGTGCCAGCAGTTCTCGGGACAGGGACCTATACGAGCAGTACTTC.

This clonotype showed up just a few times. V usage is TRBV5-6 and J usage is TRBJ2-3; unclear D gene. Trimming took 5 bases from V and 4 from J, leaving 17 bases between them. The length of the CDR3 is 15 residues. The germline gives CDR1 SGHDT, CDR2 YYEEEE. The CDR3 region has the DNA TGTGCCAGCAGAAAAACGCCGCAAGGGTCAGATACGCAGTATTTT. This translates into CASRKTPQGSDTQYF.